This T cell receptor beta chain was recovered during a study of blood T cell repertoires in COVID-19. Overall study: The United States, Italy and Spain provided the acute and convalescent COVID-19 samples. T cells, B-cell-depleted T cells, or PBMCs supplied cDNA or gDNA.

V gave up 3 bases and J gave up 5 bases; unmatched junction bases: 9. The CDR3 totals 15 residues. Germline-derived CDR1 and CDR2 are KGHSH and LQKENI. Original processing notes: Estimated nucleated cell counts came from reference gene primer amplification. Using immunoSEQ multiplex PCR, the repertoire was profiled, and TCRdb retains in-frame clones only, with some absent. That table furnishes V, J and clone size, whereas the DNA furnished D and trimming. This table holds around 230,000 clones, approximately 88% found once. The receptor comes from a man aged 35 to 55 with acute or convalescent COVID-19. Source material: peripheral blood. The V gene is TRBV18, the J gene TRBJ2-5, with 7 bases lining up with TRBD1. CDR3 loop: CASSPPPGGRETQYF. CDR3 sequence (DNA): TGTGCCAGCTCACCCCCCCCAGGGGGAAGGGAGACCCAGTACTTC.